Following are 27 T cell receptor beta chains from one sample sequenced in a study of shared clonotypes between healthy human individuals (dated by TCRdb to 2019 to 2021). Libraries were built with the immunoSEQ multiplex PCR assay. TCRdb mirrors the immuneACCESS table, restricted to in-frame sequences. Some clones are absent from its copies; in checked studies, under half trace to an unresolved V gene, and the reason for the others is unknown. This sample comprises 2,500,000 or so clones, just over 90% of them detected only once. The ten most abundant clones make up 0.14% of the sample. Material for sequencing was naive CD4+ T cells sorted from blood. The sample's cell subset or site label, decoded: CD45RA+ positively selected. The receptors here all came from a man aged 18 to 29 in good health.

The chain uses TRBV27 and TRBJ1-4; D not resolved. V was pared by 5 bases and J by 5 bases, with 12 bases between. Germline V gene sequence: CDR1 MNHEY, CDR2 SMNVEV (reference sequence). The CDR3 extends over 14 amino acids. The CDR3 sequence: CASSRSPRNEKLFF. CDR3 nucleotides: TGTGCCAGCAGTAGGAGCCCTAGGAATGAAAAACTGTTTTTT.

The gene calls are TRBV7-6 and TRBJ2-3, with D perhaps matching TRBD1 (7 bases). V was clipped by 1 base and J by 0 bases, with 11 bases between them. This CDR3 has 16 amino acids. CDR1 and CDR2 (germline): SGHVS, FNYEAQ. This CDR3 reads CASSLDQGGSTDTQYF. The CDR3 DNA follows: TGTGCCAGCAGCTTAGATCAGGGGGGCAGCACAGATACGCAGTATTTT.

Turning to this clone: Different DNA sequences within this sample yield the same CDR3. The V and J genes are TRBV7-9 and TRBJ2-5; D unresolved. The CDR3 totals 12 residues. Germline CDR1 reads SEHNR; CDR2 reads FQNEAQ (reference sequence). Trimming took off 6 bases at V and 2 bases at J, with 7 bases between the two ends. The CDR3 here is CASSRSQETQYF. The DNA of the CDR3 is TGTGCCAGCAGTAGGTCACAAGAGACCCAGTACTTC.

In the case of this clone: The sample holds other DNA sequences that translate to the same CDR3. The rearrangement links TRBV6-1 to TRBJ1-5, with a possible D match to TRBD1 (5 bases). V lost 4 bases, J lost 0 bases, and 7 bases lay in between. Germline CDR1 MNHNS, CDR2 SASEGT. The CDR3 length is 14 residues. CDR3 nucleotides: TGTGCCAGCAGTGGACAGTTTAGCAATCAGCCCCAGCATTTT. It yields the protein CASSGQFSNQPQHF.

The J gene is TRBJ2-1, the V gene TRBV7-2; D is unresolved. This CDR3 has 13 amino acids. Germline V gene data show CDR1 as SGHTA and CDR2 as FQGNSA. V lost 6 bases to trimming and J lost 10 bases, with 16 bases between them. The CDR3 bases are TGTGCCAGCAGGTTTCCCTCCACCGCCGAGCAGTTCTTC. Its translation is CASRFPSTAEQFF.

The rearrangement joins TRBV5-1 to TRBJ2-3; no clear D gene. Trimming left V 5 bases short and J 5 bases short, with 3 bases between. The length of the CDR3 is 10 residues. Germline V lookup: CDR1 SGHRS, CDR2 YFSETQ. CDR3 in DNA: TGCGCCAGCAGAGGAGATACGCAGTATTTT. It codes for CASRGDTQYF.

The CDR3 is CASSRGQANYGYTF. As DNA, the CDR3 is TGTGCCAGCAGCCGAGGACAGGCTAACTATGGCTACACCTTC. The chain combines TRBV6-5 with TRBJ1-2, with TRBD1 matching over 7 bases. Per the germline V gene, CDR1 is MNHEY and CDR2 is SVGAGI. V gave up 6 bases and J gave up 0 bases; unmatched junction bases: 4. CDR3 length: 14 residues.

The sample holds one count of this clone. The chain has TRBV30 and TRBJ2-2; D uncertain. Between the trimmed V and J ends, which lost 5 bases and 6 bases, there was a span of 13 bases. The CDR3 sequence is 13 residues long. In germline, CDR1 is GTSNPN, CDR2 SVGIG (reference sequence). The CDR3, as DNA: TGTGCCTGGGGTCTCTTACGGGCCGGGGAGCTGTTTTTT. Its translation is CAWGLLRAGELFF.

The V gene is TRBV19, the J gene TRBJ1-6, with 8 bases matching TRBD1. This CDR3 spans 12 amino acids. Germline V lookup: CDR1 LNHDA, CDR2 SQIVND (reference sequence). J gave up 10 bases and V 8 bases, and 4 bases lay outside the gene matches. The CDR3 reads CASRQGHSPLHF. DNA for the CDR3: TGTGCCAGTCGACAGGGGCACTCACCCCTCCACTTT.

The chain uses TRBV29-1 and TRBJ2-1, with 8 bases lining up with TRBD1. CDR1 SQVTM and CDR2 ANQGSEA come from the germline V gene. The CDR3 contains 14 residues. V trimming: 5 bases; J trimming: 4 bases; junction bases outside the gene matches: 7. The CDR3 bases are TGCAGCGTTACCGGGACAGGACCTTACAATGAGCAGTTCTTC. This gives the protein CSVTGTGPYNEQFF.

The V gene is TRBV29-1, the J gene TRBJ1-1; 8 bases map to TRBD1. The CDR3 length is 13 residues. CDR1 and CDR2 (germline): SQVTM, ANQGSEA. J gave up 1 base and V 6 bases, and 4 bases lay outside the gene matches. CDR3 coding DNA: TGCAGCGTAATACAGGGGGGGAACACTGAAGCTTTCTTT. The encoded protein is CSVIQGGNTEAFF. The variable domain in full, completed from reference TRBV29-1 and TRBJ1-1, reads SAVISQKPSRDICQRGTSLTIQCQVDSQVTMMFWYRQQPGQSLTLIATANQGSEATYESGFVIDKFPISRPNLTFSTLTVSNMSPEDSSIYLCSVIQGGNTEAFFGQGTRLTVV.

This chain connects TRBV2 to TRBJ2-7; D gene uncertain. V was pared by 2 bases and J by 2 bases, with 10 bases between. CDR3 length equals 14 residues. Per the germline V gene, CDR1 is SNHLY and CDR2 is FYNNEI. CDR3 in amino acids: CASSENVSPYEQYF. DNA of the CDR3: TGTGCCAGCAGTGAAAATGTCAGTCCCTACGAGCAGTACTTC.

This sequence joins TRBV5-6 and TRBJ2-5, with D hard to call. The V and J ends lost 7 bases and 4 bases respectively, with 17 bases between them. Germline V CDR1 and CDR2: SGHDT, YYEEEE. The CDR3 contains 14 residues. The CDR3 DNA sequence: TGTGCCAGCCAATCGAATTGGACCCCAGAGACCCAGTACTTC. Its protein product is CASQSNWTPETQYF.

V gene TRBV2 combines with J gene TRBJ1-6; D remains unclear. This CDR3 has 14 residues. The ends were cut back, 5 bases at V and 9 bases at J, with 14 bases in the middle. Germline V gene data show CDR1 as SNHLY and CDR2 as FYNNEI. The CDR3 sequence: CASSTGYGSSPLHF. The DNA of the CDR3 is TGTGCCAGCAGTACGGGTTATGGTAGTTCACCCCTCCACTTT. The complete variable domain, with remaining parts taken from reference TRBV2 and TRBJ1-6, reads EPEVTQTPSHQVTQMGQEVILRCVPISNHLYFYWYRQILGQKVEFLVSFYNNEISEKSEIFDDQFSVERPDGSNFTLKIRSTKLEDSAMYFCASSTGYGSSPLHFGNGTRLTVT.

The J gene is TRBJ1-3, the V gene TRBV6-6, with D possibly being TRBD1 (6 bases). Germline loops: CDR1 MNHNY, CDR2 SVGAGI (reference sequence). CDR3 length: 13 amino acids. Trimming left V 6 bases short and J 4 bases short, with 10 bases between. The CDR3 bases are TGTGCCAGCAGCACGGGGGCCGGAAACACCATATATTTT. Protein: CASSTGAGNTIYF.

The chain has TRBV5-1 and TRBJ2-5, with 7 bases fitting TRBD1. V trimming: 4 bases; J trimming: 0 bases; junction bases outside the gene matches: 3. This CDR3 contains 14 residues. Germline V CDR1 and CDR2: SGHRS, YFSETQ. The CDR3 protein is CASSTTGNQETQYF. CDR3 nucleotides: TGCGCCAGCAGCACGACAGGGAACCAAGAGACCCAGTACTTC.

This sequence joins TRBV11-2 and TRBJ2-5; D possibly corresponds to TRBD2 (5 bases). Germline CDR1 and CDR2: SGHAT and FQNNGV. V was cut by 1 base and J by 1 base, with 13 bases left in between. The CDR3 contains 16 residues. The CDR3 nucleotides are TGTGCCAGCAGCTTAGTGGCGGGCGTTTTCCAAGAGACCCAGTACTTC. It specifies CASSLVAGVFQETQYF.

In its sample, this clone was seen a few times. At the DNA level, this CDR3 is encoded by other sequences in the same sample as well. In nucleotides, the CDR3 is TGTGCCAGCAGGGGACAGGGGGCCTATGGCTACACCTTC. It translates to CASRGQGAYGYTF. This rearrangement joins TRBV2 to TRBJ1-2; 12 nucleotides agree with TRBD1. The germline V gene encodes CDR1 SNHLY and CDR2 FYNNEI. After removal of 6 bases from V and 4 bases from J, the junction contained 0 bases not matched to a gene. CDR3 length: 13 amino acids.

The CDR3 DNA sequence: TGCGCCAGCAGCTTGGGGGTTTGGCAGGGGGCGAAATCACCCCTCCACTTT. Translating it yields CASSLGVWQGAKSPLHF. This chain links TRBV5-1 with TRBJ1-6; 8 nucleotides line up with TRBD1. Germline assignment: CDR1 SGHRS and CDR2 YFSETQ. With 0 bases clipped from V and 10 bases from J, the junction kept 12 bases outside the gene matches. This CDR3 comprises 17 residues.

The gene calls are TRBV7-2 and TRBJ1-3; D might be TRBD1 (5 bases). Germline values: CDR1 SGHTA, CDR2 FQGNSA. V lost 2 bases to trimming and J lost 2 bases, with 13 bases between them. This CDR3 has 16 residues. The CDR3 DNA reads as TGTGCCAGCAGCTTATTCGGGGGAAATGCTGGAAACACCATATATTTT. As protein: CASSLFGGNAGNTIYF.

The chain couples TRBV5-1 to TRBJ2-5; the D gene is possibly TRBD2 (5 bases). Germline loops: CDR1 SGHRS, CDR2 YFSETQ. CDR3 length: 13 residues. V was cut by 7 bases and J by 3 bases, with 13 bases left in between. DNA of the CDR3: TGCGCCAGCTGGGTTGGTAGCGAAGAGACCCAGTACTTC. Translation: CASWVGSEETQYF.

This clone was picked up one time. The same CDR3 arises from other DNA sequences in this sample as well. The CDR3 sequence: CASSLRLAGGQETQYF. The CDR3 DNA reads as TGTGCCAGCAGCTTAAGACTAGCGGGAGGGCAAGAGACCCAGTACTTC. The chain recombines TRBV7-9 with TRBJ2-5, with TRBD2 matching 14 bases. With 2 bases clipped from V and 2 bases from J, the junction kept 1 base outside the gene matches. CDR1 is SEHNR, CDR2 FQNEAQ, per germline (reference sequence). The CDR3 runs 16 residues. The variable domain in full, completed from reference TRBV7-9 and TRBJ2-5, reads DTGVSQNPRHKITKRGQNVTFRCDPISEHNRLYWYRQTLGQGPEFLTYFQNEAQLEKSRLLSDRFSAERPKGSFSTLEIQRTEQGDSAMYLCASSLRLAGGQETQYFGPGTRLLVL.

The CDR3 loop is CSYGTGSYEQYF. The CDR3, as DNA: TGCAGCTATGGGACAGGGAGCTACGAGCAGTACTTC. This chain links TRBV29-1 with TRBJ2-7, with 9 bases aligning to TRBD1. The CDR3 is made up of 12 amino acids. The V gene end was trimmed by 8 bases and the J gene end by 3 bases; junction bases not matched to a gene: 5. CDR1 is SQVTM, CDR2 ANQGSEA, per germline.

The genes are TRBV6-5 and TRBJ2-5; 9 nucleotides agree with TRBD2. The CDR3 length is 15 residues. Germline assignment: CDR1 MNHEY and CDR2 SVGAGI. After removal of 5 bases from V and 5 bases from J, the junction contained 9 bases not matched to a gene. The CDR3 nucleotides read TGTGCCAGCAGTAGAGGCGGGAGGGGGGCGGAGACCCAGTACTTC. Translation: CASSRGGRGAETQYF.

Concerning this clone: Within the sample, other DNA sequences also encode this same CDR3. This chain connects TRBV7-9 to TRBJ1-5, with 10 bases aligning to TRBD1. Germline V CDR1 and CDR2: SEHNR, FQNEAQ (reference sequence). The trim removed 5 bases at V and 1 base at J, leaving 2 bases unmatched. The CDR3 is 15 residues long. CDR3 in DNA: TGTGCCAGCAGCCGGACAGGGGGAAGCAATCAGCCCCAGCATTTT. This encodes CASSRTGGSNQPQHF.

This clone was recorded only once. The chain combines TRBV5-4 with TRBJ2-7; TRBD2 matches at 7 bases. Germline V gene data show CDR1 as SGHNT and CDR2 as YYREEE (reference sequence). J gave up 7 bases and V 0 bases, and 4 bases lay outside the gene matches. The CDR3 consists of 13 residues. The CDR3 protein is CASSLDPGGEQYF. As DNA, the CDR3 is TGTGCCAGCAGCTTGGATCCGGGAGGTGAGCAGTACTTC.

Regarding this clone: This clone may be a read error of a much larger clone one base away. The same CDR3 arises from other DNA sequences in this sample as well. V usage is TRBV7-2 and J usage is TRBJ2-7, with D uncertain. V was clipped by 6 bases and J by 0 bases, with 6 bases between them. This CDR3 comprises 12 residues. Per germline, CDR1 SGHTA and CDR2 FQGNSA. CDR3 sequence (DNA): TGTGCCAGCAGTCCGAGCTCCTACGAGCAGTACTTC. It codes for CASSPSSYEQYF.